Below are 24 T cell receptor beta chains sequenced from a single sample in a study of Graves' ophthalmopathy and Graves' hyperthyroidism. Amplification targeted the TCR beta CDR3 regions, with RNA transcripts as the source material. HTBI primers primed a first-round RT-PCR, and a second-round multiplex PCR followed. TCRdb processed the multiplex PCR reads anew with MiXCR; each CDR3 protein has one entry. The table includes about 370,000 distinct CDR3 sequences, around 18% detected once. The sequenced sample was peripheral blood. The receptors derive from a young woman with Graves' ophthalmopathy.

There are many counts of this clonotype. This rearrangement joins TRBV6-5 to TRBJ1-1; D unresolved. Between the trimmed V and J ends, which lost 3 bases and 0 bases, there was a span of 11 bases. In germline, CDR1 is MNHEY, CDR2 SVGAGI. This CDR3 is 15 amino acids long. The CDR3 nucleotides read TGTGCCAGCAGTTATGGACTAGCCGTGAACACTGAAGCTTTCTTT. This sequence encodes CASSYGLAVNTEAFF.

The chain combines TRBV6-1 with TRBJ2-7; 14 positions agree with TRBD2. Germline CDR1 MNHNS, CDR2 SASEGT. The CDR3 is 15 residues long. The V and J ends lost 7 bases and 5 bases, in that order; junction bases with no gene match: 7. The CDR3 loop reads CASKGLAGEDDEQYF. In DNA, the CDR3 is TGTGCCAGCAAGGGACTAGCGGGAGAGGATGACGAGCAGTACTTC.

This clonotype was found many times. V usage is TRBV5-1 and J usage is TRBJ1-2; 12 nucleotides align to TRBD1. The J segment lost 0 bases and the V segment lost 4 bases, leaving 7 bases of the junction unmatched. Germline V gene data show CDR1 as SGHRS and CDR2 as YFSETQ. The CDR3 consists of 17 residues. The CDR3 spells CASSQPGQGAPNYGYTF. DNA of the CDR3: TGCGCCAGCAGCCAGCCGGGACAGGGGGCTCCTAACTATGGCTACACCTTC.

This clonotype was observed at least ten times. The chain recombines TRBV6-5 with TRBJ1-3, with D unclear. V was clipped by 4 bases and J by 0 bases, with 10 bases between them. CDR1 is MNHEY, CDR2 SVGAGI, per germline. The CDR3 is 15 amino acids. CDR3 in DNA: TGTGCCAGCAGTTCTAAGACGGCCTCTGGAAACACCATATATTTT. Amino acid sequence: CASSSKTASGNTIYF.

This clonotype was observed at least ten times. The chain is built from TRBV7-9 and TRBJ2-7; 7 bases are a match to TRBD2. In germline, CDR1 is SEHNR, CDR2 FQNEAQ (reference sequence). The CDR3 is 12 amino acids. Trimming at V came to 6 bases and at J to 6 bases, leaving 5 bases not matched to a gene. Here the CDR3 reads CASRPLAAEQYF. Here the CDR3 DNA reads TGTGCCAGCAGGCCTCTAGCGGCCGAGCAGTACTTC.

The chain carries TRBV2 and TRBJ1-3; TRBD1 might be the D (5 bases). Trimming cost V 4 bases and J 4 bases, with 11 bases left between them. The CDR3 runs to 14 residues. CDR1 is SNHLY, CDR2 FYNNEI, per germline. The CDR3 here is CASSGRAIGNTIYF. The CDR3 nucleotides are TGTGCCAGCAGTGGCAGGGCCATCGGAAACACCATATATTTT. The full variable domain, its missing parts supplied by reference TRBV2 and TRBJ1-3, is EPEVTQTPSHQVTQMGQEVILRCVPISNHLYFYWYRQILGQKVEFLVSFYNNEISEKSEIFDDQFSVERPDGSNFTLKIRSTKLEDSAMYFCASSGRAIGNTIYFGEGSWLTVV.

This clonotype came up many times. This sequence joins TRBV6-2 or TRBV6-3 and TRBJ1-1; D gene uncertain. Germline CDR1 and CDR2: MNHEY and SVGEGT. Trimming cost V 4 bases and J 4 bases, with 4 bases left between them. This CDR3 spans 11 amino acids. This chain's CDR3 is CASSFSTEAFF. Here the CDR3 DNA reads TGTGCCAGCAGTTTCTCCACTGAAGCTTTCTTT.

This clonotype has ten or more counts. The chain recombines TRBV29-1 with TRBJ1-2; 11 bases align to TRBD1. Germline CDR1 SQVTM, CDR2 ANQGSEA. The CDR3 runs 15 residues. J was trimmed by 2 bases and V by 3 bases; bases with no gene match: 5. This CDR3 is CSVEGQGGINYGYTF. The CDR3 nucleotides are TGCAGCGTTGAGGGACAGGGGGGCATAAACTATGGCTACACCTTC.

This clonotype was seen many times. The chain joins TRBV28 to TRBJ1-1; TRBD1 is a possible D gene (5 bases). The CDR3 has 14 amino acids. CDR1 is MDHEN and CDR2 is SYDVKM in the germline V gene. The CDR3 region is CGASPGRMNTEAFF. In nucleotides, the CDR3 is TGTGGCGCCTCCCCGGGACGGATGAACACTGAAGCTTTCTTT. Using reference TRBV28 and TRBJ1-1 for the parts outside the CDR3, the full variable domain is DVKVTQSSRYLVKRTGEKVFLECVQDMDHENMFWYRQDPGLGLRLIYFSYDVKMKEKGDIPEGYSVSREKKERFSLILESASTNQTSMYLCGASPGRMNTEAFFGQGTRLTVV.

This clonotype appeared a few times. The chain employs TRBV15 and TRBJ2-5, with D perhaps given as TRBD1 or TRBD2 (5 bases each). The CDR3 contains 15 residues. The V and J ends lost 0 bases and 1 base respectively, with 9 bases between them. Germline V gene lookup returns CDR1 LNHNV and CDR2 YYDKDF (reference sequence). The CDR3 here is CATSRDDSGQETQYF. CDR3 nucleotides: TGTGCCACCAGCAGAGATGACAGCGGCCAAGAGACCCAGTACTTC.

This clonotype has a count of ten or more. The chain has TRBV6-1 and TRBJ1-1; unclear D gene. The V end was cut by 6 bases, the J end by 4 bases, with 21 bases between. The CDR3 sequence is 16 residues long. CDR1 and CDR2 from the germline V gene are MNHNS and SASEGT. This chain's CDR3 is CASRPAPGAEGTEAFF. Here the CDR3 DNA reads TGTGCCAGCAGGCCGGCCCCCGGCGCGGAAGGCACTGAAGCTTTCTTT.

This clonotype was picked up a small number of times. The chain joins TRBV28 to TRBJ2-7; D not resolved. CDR1 is MDHEN, CDR2 SYDVKM, per germline. This CDR3 is 11 amino acids long. The V and J ends lost 7 bases and 6 bases respectively, with 10 bases between them. DNA of the CDR3: TGTGCCAGCAAGATCCTCGGCGAGCAGTACTTC. Translated: CASKILGEQYF.

This clonotype was seen many times. The chain links TRBV7-2 to TRBJ2-7, with TRBD2 identical over 7 bases. V lost 2 bases to trimming and J lost 0 bases; unmatched junction nucleotides: 4. CDR1 and CDR2 (germline): SGHTA, FQGNSA. The CDR3 consists of 15 residues. For the CDR3, the DNA is TGTGCCAGCAGCTTAATGGGGGGGGGCTCCTACGAGCAGTACTTC. Protein sequence: CASSLMGGGSYEQYF.

This clonotype was observed at least ten times. The genes are TRBV7-8 and TRBJ2-7, with D maybe TRBD1 (5 bases). The length of the CDR3 is 12 residues. Germline loops: CDR1 SGHVS, CDR2 FQNEAQ. V dropped 5 bases and J dropped 5 bases, with 10 bases sitting between them. The CDR3 sequence is CASSRLRDEQYF. The CDR3 DNA reads TGTGCCAGCAGCCGCCTCAGGGACGAGCAGTACTTC.

This clonotype showed up many times. CDR3 loop: CASPIDTEAFF. The DNA for the CDR3 is TGTGCCTCCCCTATCGACACTGAAGCTTTCTTT. This sequence joins TRBV30 and TRBJ1-1; D gene uncertain. The V gene's germline CDR1 is GTSNPN and CDR2 SVGIG (reference sequence). This CDR3 comprises 11 residues. V was trimmed by 7 bases and J by 3 bases, leaving 9 bases between them.

This clonotype was seen a few times. J is TRBJ1-1 and V is TRBV6-2 or TRBV6-3; possible D gene TRBD1, 5 bases. This CDR3 spans 16 amino acids. The germline V and J ends were trimmed by 2 bases and 0 bases, with 13 bases remaining between them. Germline loops: CDR1 MNHEY, CDR2 SVGEGT. CDR3 residues: CASSYRGSGMNTEAFF. The DNA of the CDR3 is TGTGCCAGCAGTTACCGGGGGTCTGGGATGAACACTGAAGCTTTCTTT.

This clonotype was counted ten times or more. V is TRBV6-1 and J is TRBJ1-3, with D hard to call. Germline CDR1 reads MNHNS; CDR2 reads SASEGT. Trimming left V 8 bases short and J 4 bases short, with 15 bases between. This CDR3 is built from 14 residues. The CDR3 DNA reads TGTGCCAGCGCAGCTACGGGGAGGGGAAACACCATATATTTT. It codes for CASAATGRGNTIYF.

This rearrangement joins TRBV7-6 to TRBJ2-5; the match to TRBD2 covers 8 bases. Looked up from germline, CDR1 is SGHVS and CDR2 is FNYEAQ. This CDR3 comprises 17 residues. Germline trimming cut 4 bases from V and 1 base from J; bases unmatched to any gene: 11. CDR3: CASSSPGVAGGQETQYF. The CDR3 region has the DNA TGTGCCAGCAGCTCCCCCGGGGTGGCGGGGGGCCAAGAGACCCAGTACTTC.

This clonotype was observed many times. The chain employs TRBV7-8 and TRBJ1-3; TRBD1 might be the D (6 bases). Deletions cut 5 bases from V and 1 base from J, with 9 bases between. Germline lookup yields CDR1 SGHVS and CDR2 FQNEAQ. The CDR3 contains 14 residues. The CDR3 coding sequence is TGTGCCAGCAGCAGAAGGGGGTCTGGAAACACCATATATTTT. It translates to CASSRRGSGNTIYF.

Here the CDR3 DNA reads TGTGCCAGCACCGAAACGGCCTCCTACGAGCAGTACTTC. As protein: CASTETASYEQYF. The chain carries TRBV6-2 or TRBV6-3 and TRBJ2-7; unclear D gene. V was trimmed by 7 bases and J by 0 bases, leaving 10 bases between them. Germline V gene sequence: CDR1 MNHEY, CDR2 SVGEGT. The CDR3 has 13 amino acids.

This clonotype was seen repeatedly, ten times or more. This rearrangement joins TRBV5-6 to TRBJ2-7; TRBD1 matches 8 bases. V trimming: 3 bases; J trimming: 7 bases; junction bases outside the gene matches: 9. The CDR3 is made up of 14 amino acids. Germline loops: CDR1 SGHDT, CDR2 YYEEEE. CDR3 region: CASSYGTGAEEQYF. The CDR3 DNA sequence: TGTGCCAGCAGCTACGGGACAGGTGCCGAAGAGCAGTACTTC.

This clonotype was seen many times. The chain couples TRBV19 to TRBJ2-4, with D perhaps being TRBD1 or TRBD2 (5 bases each). Per germline, CDR1 LNHDA and CDR2 SQIVND (reference sequence). Between the trimmed V and J ends, which lost 3 bases and 8 bases, there was a span of 14 bases. CDR3 size: 14 residues. The CDR3 coding sequence is TGTGCCAGTAGTATCAGGGAGTTTGGGGACATTCAGTACTTC. This codes for CASSIREFGDIQYF.

This clonotype was observed many times. V usage is TRBV7-2 and J usage is TRBJ2-7; possible D gene TRBD2, 5 bases. The CDR3 length is 14 residues. The germline V gene encodes CDR1 SGHTA and CDR2 FQGNSA. V dropped 5 bases and J dropped 3 bases, with 14 bases sitting between them. In nucleotides, the CDR3 is TGTGCCAGCAGCCCCCACCCCGGGGACTACGAGCAGTACTTC. This translates into CASSPHPGDYEQYF.

This clonotype was seen only a few times. V is TRBV11-2 and J is TRBJ2-2; weak D call: TRBD2 (6 bases). CDR3 length: 15 residues. Germline CDR1 and CDR2: SGHAT and FQNNGV. Deletions cut 1 base from V and 4 bases from J, with 10 bases between. The CDR3 loop reads CASSLVRGFTGELFF. The DNA for the CDR3 is TGTGCCAGCAGCTTAGTTCGGGGGTTCACCGGGGAGCTGTTTTTT.